The rows below give T cell receptor beta chains drawn from one sample of a study of CD8 T cells in ankylosing spondylitis. TCRdb redid the calling of the 5' RACE reads with MiXCR, one entry per CDR3 protein. The sample yields about 250,000 distinct CDR3 sequences, more than 20% seen once. What was sequenced was blood, either unsorted or a sorted T cell fraction (not recorded which). These receptor sequences come from a male donor with ankylosing spondylitis or in good health (not recorded which). CDR3s include the opening cysteine and the closing phenylalanine or tryptophan. A D gene is named only where the DNA matches it firmly. Only part of the rows carry a size: once, few, many, or a class if the clone is expanded.

d_call j_call clone_size v_call cdr3_nt cdr3_aa
NA TRBJ1-2 few TRBV6-5 TGTGCCAGCAGTTACCTGCGAACCCCGGGGGGCTACACCTTC CASSYLRTPGGYTF
TRBD2 TRBJ2-3 few TRBV20-1 TGCAGTGGAATCAGGGCGGGGGACCCCACAGATACGCAGTATTTT CSGIRAGDPTDTQYF
NA TRBJ2-3 many TRBV5-1 TGCGCCAGCAGCTTGGGTCTAGCGAGCCGAGATACGCAGTATTTT CASSLGLASRDTQYF
TRBD1 TRBJ1-2 NA TRBV20-1 TGCAGTGCCAGACCCGGGACAGGGGGCGATGGCTACACCTTC CSARPGTGGDGYTF
NA TRBJ1-2 NA TRBV5-1 TGCGCCAGCAGCGTGGAAGGCTATGGCTACACCTTC CASSVEGYGYTF
TRBD1 TRBJ1-2 many TRBV4-1 TGCGCCAGCCTATCTGGACAGGGGTTAGGGGGGCCTGGTGGCTACACCTTC CASLSGQGLGGPGGYTF
TRBD2 TRBJ2-1 many TRBV20-1 TGCAGTGCCGCCTCCCTACTAGCGGGGGGCCGCAATGAGCAGTTCTTC CSAASLLAGGRNEQFF
NA TRBJ2-1 few TRBV12-3/TRBV12-4 TGTGCCAGCAGACCCGACAGAGATGAGCAGTTCTTC CASRPDRDEQFF
NA TRBJ2-1 once TRBV7-2 TGTGCCAGCAGCTTAGAACGGGGTAGGAATGAGCAGTTCTTC CASSLERGRNEQFF
NA TRBJ2-2 NA TRBV5-6 TGTGCCAGCAGCTCATGGGGGAAGCACCCGAACACCGGGGAGCTGTTTTTT CASSSWGKHPNTGELFF
TRBD1 TRBJ2-5 NA TRBV18 TGTGCCAGCTCACCACCGACAGGGGGCGAGACCCAGTACTTC CASSPPTGGETQYF
TRBD1 TRBJ2-4 NA TRBV20-1 TGCAGTGCTAGAGGGCGCCCCTCTAGGGACAGGGGGGTCAAAAACATTCAGTACTTC CSARGRPSRDRGVKNIQYF
TRBD1 TRBJ2-7 many TRBV20-1 TGCAGTGCTAGTTCCACCGACAGGGTAGGGCACGAGCAGTACTTC CSASSTDRVGHEQYF
TRBD2 TRBJ2-5 many TRBV3-1 TGTGCCAGCAGCCAAGGACTAGCGCAAGAGACCCAGTACTTC CASSQGLAQETQYF
TRBD1 TRBJ2-2 NA TRBV29-1 TGCAGCGTTGAAGGAGGGGGCACCGGGTACACCGGGGAGCTGTTTTTT CSVEGGGTGYTGELFF
NA TRBJ2-5 many TRBV20-1 TGCAGTGCTAGAGATGCGGTAACAGACAGTGGTGGCCAGTACTTC CSARDAVTDSGGQYF
TRBD1 TRBJ2-3 NA TRBV12-3/TRBV12-4 TGTGCCACTTACCAACAGGGGGGAGATACGCAGTATTTT CATYQQGGDTQYF
NA TRBJ2-7 few TRBV5-6 TGTGCCAGCAGATGGGGGGGCAAGGCCTACGAGCAGTACTTC CASRWGGKAYEQYF
NA TRBJ2-3 NA TRBV6-1 TGTGCCAGCAGTCTCTCCCTGGGCAAAAATACGCAGTATTTT CASSLSLGKNTQYF
NA TRBJ1-6 few TRBV6-6 TGTGCCAGCACTGGGACGGAGAATTCACCCCTCCACTTT CASTGTENSPLHF
NA TRBJ2-7 few TRBV4-2 TGTGCCAGCAGCCAAGGAGAGTGGGATCCTTCCTACGAGCAGTACTTC CASSQGEWDPSYEQYF
TRBD1 TRBJ1-5 NA TRBV7-9 TGTGCCAGCAGCGCGACAGGGGGCCCAATCGGCAATCAGCCCCAGCATTTT CASSATGGPIGNQPQHF
TRBD2 TRBJ2-7 many TRBV20-1 TGCAGTGCTAGTGACGAGTGGACTAGCGGGGGGGGGACCTACGAGCAGTACTTC CSASDEWTSGGGTYEQYF
NA TRBJ2-7 many TRBV12-3/TRBV12-4 TGTGCCAGCAGTTTTGGTCCGGACACAACCTACGAGCAGTACTTC CASSFGPDTTYEQYF
TRBD1 TRBJ2-2 NA TRBV24-1 TGTGCCACCAGTGATTGGAACAGGGGGAAGACCGGGGAGCTGTTTTTT CATSDWNRGKTGELFF
NA TRBJ2-1 many TRBV20-1 TGCAGTGCTAGAGCCAATGAGCAGTTCTTC CSARANEQFF
NA TRBJ1-1 NA TRBV20-1 TGCAGTGCTAGAGATGTCTCAGGGAACACTGAAGCTTTCTTT CSARDVSGNTEAFF
NA TRBJ2-2 once TRBV5-6 TGTGCCAGCAGCCCCAGGGACCCCGGGGAGCTGTTTTTT CASSPRDPGELFF